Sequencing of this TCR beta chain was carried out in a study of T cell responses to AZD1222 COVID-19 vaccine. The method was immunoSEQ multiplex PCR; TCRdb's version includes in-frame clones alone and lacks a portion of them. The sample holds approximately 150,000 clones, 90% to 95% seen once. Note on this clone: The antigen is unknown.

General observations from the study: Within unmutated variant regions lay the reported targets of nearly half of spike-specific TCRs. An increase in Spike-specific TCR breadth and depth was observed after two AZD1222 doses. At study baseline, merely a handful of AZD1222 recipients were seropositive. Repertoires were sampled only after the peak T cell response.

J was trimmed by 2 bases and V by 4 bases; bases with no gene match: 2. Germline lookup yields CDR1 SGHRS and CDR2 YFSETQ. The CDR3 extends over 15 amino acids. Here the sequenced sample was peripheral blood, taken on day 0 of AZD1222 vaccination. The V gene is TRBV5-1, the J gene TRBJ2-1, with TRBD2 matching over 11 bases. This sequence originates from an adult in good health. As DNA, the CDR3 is TGCGCCAGCAGCGGGGGACTAGCGGCCTACAATGAGCAGTTCTTC. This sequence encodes CASSGGLAAYNEQFF.